These T cell receptor beta chains were read from a single sample in a study of Ad26.COV2.S vaccination and SARS-CoV-2 variants. Measured with immunoSEQ multiplex PCR; TCRdb has only the in-frame clones, and not every one. The sample lists 400,000 to 450,000 clones; around 92% were seen once. The material was peripheral blood, obtained in a trial of Ad26.COV2.S vaccine versus placebo. Receptors originate from a person between 18 and 65 years old who received the Ad26.COV2.S COVID-19 vaccine or a placebo. Both conserved end residues are part of each CDR3. Fields, in order: clone size, J gene, D gene, V gene, CDR3 DNA, CDR3 protein. A D gene is named only where the DNA matches it firmly. Clone size appears in some rows only: once, few, many, or a class for an expanded clone.

.,TRBJ2-6,.,TRBV18,TGTGCCAGCTCACCAGGGGTTGTGCCTGGGGCCAACGTCCTGACTTTC,CASSPGVVPGANVLTF
.,TRBJ2-7,.,TRBV19,TGTGCCAGTAGTATAGTTTCAGATTCCTACGAGCAGTACTTC,CASSIVSDSYEQYF
.,TRBJ2-3,.,TRBV7-8,TGTGCCAGCAGCCTACACCGGGACGGATTCACGGATACGCAGTATTTT,CASSLHRDGFTDTQYF
.,TRBJ1-1,.,TRBV12-3/TRBV12-4,TGTGCCAGCAGTTTAAGCGAGAACACTGAAGCTTTCTTT,CASSLSENTEAFF
once,TRBJ2-5,TRBD2,TRBV9,TGTGCCAGCAGCGTAAGCGGGGGAACACAAGAGACCCAGTACTTC,CASSVSGGTQETQYF
.,TRBJ2-3,.,TRBV19,TGTGCCAGTAGTGGACGGGACGGAACCCTTGGGACAGATACGCAGTATTTT,CASSGRDGTLGTDTQYF
.,TRBJ2-5,.,TRBV19,TGTGCCAGTAGGGGGGGGCCGCTCCCCGGGGAGACCCAGTACTTC,CASRGGPLPGETQYF
.,TRBJ1-2,.,TRBV4-1,TGCGCCAGCAGCCCGTTACAGGGTAACTATGGCTACACCTTC,CASSPLQGNYGYTF
.,TRBJ2-5,.,TRBV4-3,TGCGCCAGCAGCCACCATAAGGGTGGAGGGAAGAAAGAGACCCAGTACTTC,CASSHHKGGGKKETQYF
.,TRBJ2-5,TRBD2,TRBV7-7,TGTGCTAGCAGCTTTCGCGCGGGGGGACTTCTAGAGACCCAGTACTTC,CASSFRAGGLLETQYF
.,TRBJ1-5,.,TRBV28,TGTGCCTGCCAACAGGGAGGTGAGTCGCAGCCCCAGCATTTT,CACQQGGESQPQHF
.,TRBJ1-6,TRBD1,TRBV7-2,TGTGCCAGCAGCTTAGGGGACAGGGAAGTTTCACCCCTCCACTTT,CASSLGDREVSPLHF
once,TRBJ1-4,TRBD1,TRBV6-5,TGTGCCAGCAGGAAGGGACAGATTAATGAAAAACTGTTTTTT,CASRKGQINEKLFF
.,TRBJ2-2,.,TRBV7-6,TGTGCCAGCAACGCCGACAGGAACACCGGGGAGCTGTTTTTT,CASNADRNTGELFF
.,TRBJ2-4,.,TRBV7-2,TGTGCCAGCAGCCCACGACAAATAGCCAAAAACATTCAGTACTTC,CASSPRQIAKNIQYF
.,TRBJ1-5,.,TRBV30,TGTGCCTGGAGTGTTGGACGGGGCAATCAGCCCCAGCATTTT,CAWSVGRGNQPQHF
once,TRBJ1-5,.,TRBV6-2/TRBV6-3,TGTGCCAGCAGTTACGATGGGATATACAGCAATCAGCCCCAGCATTTT,CASSYDGIYSNQPQHF
.,TRBJ2-7,TRBD1,TRBV7-9,TGTGCCAGCAGCTTAGGGACAGGGGTCTACGAGCAGTACTTC,CASSLGTGVYEQYF
.,TRBJ1-2,TRBD1,TRBV28,TGTGCCAGCACTCCACAGGGGGCTAGGAACTATGGCTACACCTTC,CASTPQGARNYGYTF
.,TRBJ1-2,.,TRBV4-3,TGCGCCAGCAGCCAATCGCGGGCAGTTAAAATAAACTATGGCTACACCTTC,CASSQSRAVKINYGYTF
.,TRBJ1-2,.,TRBV3-1/TRBV3-2,TGTGCCAGCAGAGGCCGGGACAATTGTGGCTACACCTTC,CASRGRDNCGYTF
.,TRBJ1-1,.,TRBV7-9,TGTGCCAGCCGGACCGGGGGGAAAATGAACACTGAAGCTTTCTTT,CASRTGGKMNTEAFF
.,TRBJ2-5,.,TRBV7-9,TGTGCCAGCAGCTTAATAGTAGGGTATCAAGAGACCCAGTACTTC,CASSLIVGYQETQYF
.,TRBJ2-1,.,TRBV7-7,TGTGCCAGCAGCCCCTTCCCGGGGTTCGGGGGAAATGAGCAGTTCTTC,CASSPFPGFGGNEQFF
.,TRBJ2-3,TRBD2,TRBV10-3,TGTGCCATCAGTAGATACGGGGCGGGGGGATCAGATACGCAGTATTTT,CAISRYGAGGSDTQYF
.,TRBJ1-1,TRBD1,TRBV7-2,TGTGCCAGCAGCTTGACAGGGGTGAACACTGAAGCTTTCTTT,CASSLTGVNTEAFF
.,TRBJ2-5,.,TRBV5-1,TGCGCCAGCAGCTTTCCTGGGACCACCCAAGAGACCCAGTACTTC,CASSFPGTTQETQYF
.,TRBJ2-5,TRBD2,TRBV7-8,TGTGCCAGCAGCACCCGGACTAGCGGGGGGATACAAGAGACCCAGTACTTC,CASSTRTSGGIQETQYF
.,TRBJ1-1,.,TRBV7-6,TGTGCCAGCAGCCTGAATCCGGCTGAAGCTTTCTTT,CASSLNPAEAFF
.,TRBJ2-1,.,TRBV6-2/TRBV6-3,TGTGCCAGCAGTTACGCCGGAGCAAACGACAATGAGCAGTTCTTC,CASSYAGANDNEQFF
.,TRBJ1-4,.,TRBV10-1,TGCGCCGGCCCCTGGGACCTCCACCTTGAAAAACTGTTTTTT,CAGPWDLHLEKLFF
.,TRBJ2-7,TRBD1,TRBV9,TGTGCCAGCAGCGTAGGGACAGGGTTCTACGAGCAGTACTTC,CASSVGTGFYEQYF
few,TRBJ2-5,.,TRBV14,TGTGCCAGCAGCCAAGATCCGGGACTTCCTTTATACGGCGAGACCCAGTACTTC,CASSQDPGLPLYGETQYF
.,TRBJ1-2,TRBD1,TRBV6-5,TGTGCCACTTTGGACAGGGCGCCCTATGGCTACACCTTC,CATLDRAPYGYTF
.,TRBJ1-5,.,TRBV6-5,TGTGCCAGCAGTTACTCGATGGGGGCAGGTCAGCCCCAGCATTTT,CASSYSMGAGQPQHF